Following are 31 T cell receptor beta chains from one sample sequenced in a study of T cell responses to AZD1222 COVID-19 vaccine. The method was immunoSEQ multiplex PCR; TCRdb's version includes in-frame clones alone and lacks a portion of them. The sample consists of tens of thousands of clones, roughly 90% of them appearing once. The starting material was peripheral blood, obtained on day 0 of AZD1222 vaccination. The receptors originated from an adult in good health.

This chain uses TRBV5-4 with TRBJ2-3; no clear D gene. CDR1 is SGHNT, CDR2 YYREEE, per germline (reference sequence). This CDR3 comprises 14 residues. V shed 0 bases and J shed 0 bases, with 5 bases lying between them. The CDR3 reads CASSLAKSTDTQYF. CDR3 bases: TGTGCCAGCAGCTTGGCCAAAAGCACAGATACGCAGTATTTT.

The rearrangement joins TRBV15 to TRBJ2-5; no firm D call. V was cut by 3 bases and J by 3 bases, with 14 bases left in between. In germline, CDR1 is LNHNV, CDR2 YYDKDF (reference sequence). The CDR3 is 15 residues long. CDR3 in DNA: TGTGCCACCAGCAGTAACTACCTAGTGAAAGAGACCCAGTACTTC. It translates to CATSSNYLVKETQYF.

Written as DNA, the CDR3 is TGCGCCAGCAGCCAGGAAATTAGGACAGAAGTCCTAAATTCACCCCTCCACTTT. Translating gives CASSQEIRTEVLNSPLHF. This chain joins TRBV4-1 and TRBJ1-6; perhaps TRBD1 as D (6 bases). V lost 3 bases and J lost 7, with 22 bases in between. Germline V gives CDR1 MGHRA, CDR2 YSYEKL. This CDR3 comprises 18 residues.

This clone was recorded once. J is TRBJ1-1 and V is TRBV7-9, with D tentatively TRBD1 (5 bases). CDR3 size: 14 residues. Trimming removed 2 bases from V and 5 bases from J, with 12 bases in between. CDR1 and CDR2 (germline): SEHNR, FQNEAQ (reference sequence). DNA of the CDR3: TGTGCCAGCAGCTTAATGCAGGGAGATACTGAAGCTTTCTTT. Its translation: CASSLMQGDTEAFF.

The chain combines TRBV7-8 with TRBJ2-3; 8 bases fit TRBD2. V gave up 5 bases and J gave up 3 bases; unmatched junction bases: 13. This CDR3 has 17 residues. Germline lookup yields CDR1 SGHVS and CDR2 FQNEAQ. CDR3 residues: CASSPRRMRGATDTQYF. The CDR3 nucleotides are TGTGCCAGCAGCCCAAGAAGGATGCGGGGGGCAACAGATACGCAGTATTTT.

J is TRBJ2-1 and V is TRBV5-1; possibly TRBD1 or TRBD2 for D (5 bases each). The CDR3 contains 13 residues. The germline V gene encodes CDR1 SGHRS and CDR2 YFSETQ. The V end lost 4 bases, the J end lost 10 bases, and 15 bases lay between the germline ends. CDR3 loop: CASSPGTHGEQFF. Written as DNA, the CDR3 is TGCGCCAGCAGCCCGGGGACCCATGGGGAGCAGTTCTTC.

This rearrangement joins TRBV10-3 to TRBJ2-5; 7 bases align to TRBD1. The CDR3 runs 14 residues. The germline V gene has CDR1 ENHRY and CDR2 SYGVKD. After removal of 6 bases from V and 2 bases from J, the junction contained 6 bases not matched to a gene. CDR3 amino acids: CAIRTGTAQETQYF. The CDR3 DNA follows: TGTGCCATCAGGACCGGGACAGCTCAAGAGACCCAGTACTTC.

The rearrangement joins TRBV12-5 to TRBJ1-1; TRBD1 agrees at 9 bases. The CDR3 has 14 amino acids. After removal of 7 bases from V and 8 bases from J, the junction contained 11 bases not matched to a gene. Germline-derived CDR1 and CDR2 are LGHNT and FRNRAP. The CDR3 DNA reads as TGTGCTAGTGCGCGCTACAGGGGGCGCGGGGAAGCTTTCTTT. Protein sequence: CASARYRGRGEAFF.

The rearrangement uses TRBV6-5 and TRBJ2-1; D perhaps matches TRBD2 (6 bases). Germline V gives CDR1 MNHEY, CDR2 SVGAGI. This CDR3 is built from 15 residues. Deletions cut 2 bases from V and 0 bases from J, with 8 bases between. CDR3 DNA: TGTGCCAGCAGTTACCGGGGGTCCTCCTACAATGAGCAGTTCTTC. This translates into CASSYRGSSYNEQFF.

DNA for the CDR3: TGTGCCAGCACCCACCCCGGACAGGGAAGTCAGCCCCAGCATTTT. This translates into CASTHPGQGSQPQHF. The chain uses TRBV6-6 and TRBJ1-5, with TRBD1 matching over 8 bases. CDR1 is MNHNY and CDR2 is SVGAGI in the germline V gene (reference sequence). CDR3 length: 15 amino acids. V trimming: 7 bases; J trimming: 6 bases; junction bases outside the gene matches: 11.

The rearrangement joins TRBV5-6 to TRBJ1-4; 10 bases agree with TRBD1. V shed 3 bases and J 10 bases; nucleotides not matched to a gene: 9. Looked up from germline, CDR1 is SGHDT and CDR2 is YYEEEE. CDR3 length equals 15 residues. The CDR3 here is CASSSRTGGEGKLFF. CDR3 coding DNA: TGTGCCAGCAGCTCTCGGACAGGGGGAGAAGGAAAACTGTTTTTT.

The V gene is TRBV7-2, the J gene TRBJ2-2, with 7 bases lining up with TRBD1. This CDR3 contains 19 residues. J gave up 1 base and V 2 bases, and 13 bases lay outside the gene matches. CDR1 and CDR2 (germline): SGHTA, FQGNSA. DNA for the CDR3: TGTGCCAGCAGCTTATCGTTGAGAGGGACAGCCAGGAACACCGGGGAGCTGTTTTTT. Protein sequence: CASSLSLRGTARNTGELFF.

The rearrangement uses TRBV29-1 and TRBJ1-2; possibly TRBD1 for D (5 bases). The V end lost 0 bases, the J end lost 2 bases, and 7 bases lay between the germline ends. This CDR3 has 13 residues. The germline V gene encodes CDR1 SQVTM and CDR2 ANQGSEA. CDR3 region: CSVEDRGNYGYTF. The DNA of the CDR3 is TGCAGCGTTGAAGACCGGGGCAACTATGGCTACACCTTC. Supplemented by reference TRBV29-1 and TRBJ1-2, the full variable domain reads SAVISQKPSRDICQRGTSLTIQCQVDSQVTMMFWYRQQPGQSLTLIATANQGSEATYESGFVIDKFPISRPNLTFSTLTVSNMSPEDSSIYLCSVEDRGNYGYTFGSGTRLTVV.

The chain has TRBV29-1 and TRBJ2-1; D remains ambiguous. This CDR3 contains 14 residues. Trimming removed 1 base at V and 3 bases at J, with 10 bases between. Germline V gene lookup returns CDR1 SQVTM and CDR2 ANQGSEA. CDR3 DNA sequence: TGCAGCGTTGAAGCTCAAGACCGCTACAATGAGCAGTTCTTC. This encodes CSVEAQDRYNEQFF.

In this sample, this clone turned up once. The V call is TRBV4-2, the J call TRBJ1-4, with D perhaps TRBD1 (5 bases). Trimming removed 3 bases at V and 3 bases at J, with 11 bases between. CDR3 length: 15 amino acids. CDR1 and CDR2 (germline): LGHNA, YNFKEQ. CDR3 bases: TGTGCCAGCAGCCAGGGGGTGCAGGCTAATGAAAAACTGTTTTTT. This codes for CASSQGVQANEKLFF.

As DNA, the CDR3 is TGTGCCAGCAGCGAGCAGGGGGCCGATGGCTACACCTTC. Amino acid sequence: CASSEQGADGYTF. The chain has TRBV7-2 and TRBJ1-2, with 8 bases identical to TRBD1. CDR1 and CDR2 (germline): SGHTA, FQGNSA. The CDR3 covers 13 residues. The ends lost 5 bases at V and 6 bases at J; junction bases unmatched: 5.

The chain combines TRBV7-2 with TRBJ1-2, with TRBD1 matching over 10 bases. The length of the CDR3 is 14 residues. Germline assignment: CDR1 SGHTA and CDR2 FQGNSA. J lost 8 bases, V lost 5 bases, and 8 bases had no gene match. CDR3 sequence (DNA): TGTGCCAGCAGCGTTCGACAGGGGGCAGAAGGCTACACCTTC. It translates to CASSVRQGAEGYTF.

The chain combines TRBV28 with TRBJ2-7, with 7 bases matching TRBD2. The germline gives CDR1 MDHEN, CDR2 SYDVKM. V dropped 6 bases and J dropped 5; count of bases not matched to a gene: 7. This CDR3 is built from 13 residues. The CDR3 spells CASSRGGRHEQYF. The CDR3 DNA follows: TGTGCCAGCAGCCGGGGAGGGAGACACGAGCAGTACTTC.

The rearrangement joins TRBV19 to TRBJ1-5; the D is unclear. The ends were cut back, 7 bases at V and 0 bases at J, with 10 bases in the middle. This CDR3 region has 14 residues. CDR1 and CDR2 (germline): LNHDA, SQIVND (reference sequence). The CDR3 here is CASMEGNSNQPQHF. In nucleotides, the CDR3 is TGTGCCAGTATGGAAGGGAATAGCAATCAGCCCCAGCATTTT.

J is TRBJ2-5 and V is TRBV15; D may be TRBD2 (5 bases). The germline V gene has CDR1 LNHNV and CDR2 YYDKDF (reference sequence). Trimming took off 6 bases at V and 2 bases at J, with 16 bases between the two ends. This CDR3 has 15 residues. The CDR3 sequence is CATRPTGGGQETQYF. CDR3 DNA: TGTGCCACCAGGCCCACCGGCGGAGGTCAAGAGACCCAGTACTTC.

The rearrangement joins TRBV6-6 to TRBJ1-2, with D unresolved. CDR3 length equals 13 residues. V dropped 6 bases and J dropped 3 bases, with 11 bases sitting between them. Germline values: CDR1 MNHNY, CDR2 SVGAGI (reference sequence). The CDR3 DNA reads as TGTGCCAGCAGCCCCGACATAGACTATGGCTACACCTTC. Translation gives CASSPDIDYGYTF.

The chain couples TRBV18 to TRBJ1-2; 7 nucleotides line up with TRBD1. V shed 3 bases and J 4 bases; nucleotides not matched to a gene: 8. CDR3 length: 15 residues. Germline loops: CDR1 KGHSH, CDR2 LQKENI. DNA of the CDR3: TGTGCCAGCTCACCCGGGGACAGCATGATCTATGGCTACACCTTC. Translating it yields CASSPGDSMIYGYTF.

This chain joins TRBV7-9 and TRBJ2-7, with D possibly TRBD1 on 6 matching bases. Trimming cost V 10 bases and J 0 bases, with 16 bases left between them. The CDR3 is 14 residues long. The germline CDR1 and CDR2 sequences are SEHNR and FQNEAQ (reference sequence). CDR3 sequence reads: CAIRDRRLSYEQYF. In nucleotides, the CDR3 is TGTGCCATCCGCGACAGGAGACTCTCCTACGAGCAGTACTTC. Filled out from reference TRBV7-9 and TRBJ2-7, the complete variable domain reads DTGVSQNPRHKITKRGQNVTFRCDPISEHNRLYWYRQTLGQGPEFLTYFQNEAQLEKSRLLSDRFSAERPKGSFSTLEIQRTEQGDSAMYLCAIRDRRLSYEQYFGPGTRLTVT.

The chain has TRBV18 and TRBJ1-2, with D possibly TRBD1 on 5 matching bases. V lost 2 bases and J 4 bases, leaving 17 bases between the germline ends. This CDR3 region has 16 residues. Germline CDR1 and CDR2: KGHSH and LQKENI. CDR3 loop: CASSPRDSGGPYGYTF. The CDR3 DNA is TGTGCCAGCTCACCAAGGGACTCCGGGGGTCCCTATGGCTACACCTTC.

J is TRBJ2-7 and V is TRBV4-2; D is ambiguous. The CDR3 is 13 residues long. V lost 4 bases and J lost 5, with 12 bases in between. The V gene's germline CDR1 is LGHNA and CDR2 YNFKEQ. CDR3 region: CASSPYLRNEQYF. The CDR3 DNA reads as TGTGCCAGCAGCCCCTACCTTCGTAACGAGCAGTACTTC.

The chain employs TRBV5-4 and TRBJ1-1, with TRBD1 identical over 7 bases. This CDR3 comprises 14 residues. Germline CDR1 SGHNT, CDR2 YYREEE (reference sequence). V was clipped by 1 base and J by 2 bases; unmatched bases: 2. The CDR3 spells CASSLTGVNTEAFF. CDR3 nucleotide sequence: TGTGCCAGCAGCTTGACAGGGGTTAACACTGAAGCTTTCTTT.

The rearrangement links TRBV6-6 to TRBJ2-2; 8 positions match TRBD1. The CDR3 consists of 15 residues. The germline gives CDR1 MNHNY, CDR2 SVGAGI (reference sequence). V was pared by 6 bases and J by 4 bases, with 7 bases of the junction left unmatched. CDR3 region: CASSWQGATTGELFF. Here the CDR3 DNA reads TGTGCCAGCAGCTGGCAGGGGGCGACCACCGGGGAGCTGTTTTTT.

V and J are TRBV5-1 and TRBJ2-1, with D maybe TRBD1 (5 bases). Deletions cut 6 bases from V and 3 bases from J, with 10 bases between. Per germline, CDR1 SGHRS and CDR2 YFSETQ. The CDR3 consists of 13 residues. This CDR3 reads CASTSDSYNEQFF. CDR3 coding DNA: TGCGCCAGCACGAGCGACAGCTACAATGAGCAGTTCTTC.

The chain employs TRBV6-5 and TRBJ1-1; D unresolved. The CDR3 runs 13 residues. Looked up from germline, CDR1 is MNHEY and CDR2 is SVGAGI. Trimming pared 1 base from V and 6 bases from J, leaving 9 bases between. In DNA, the CDR3 is TGTGCCAGCAGTTACTTAACCCCGCCTGAAGCTTTCTTT. Encoded protein: CASSYLTPPEAFF.

The chain is built from TRBV27 and TRBJ2-7, with a tentative D call TRBD1 (6 bases). CDR1 and CDR2 (germline): MNHEY, SMNVEV (reference sequence). The V gene lost 0 bases and the J gene lost 6 bases, with 9 bases spanning the gap. The CDR3 length is 13 residues. The CDR3 DNA reads TGTGCCAGCAGTTTATCACAGGGATCCGAGCAGTACTTC. It is translated as CASSLSQGSEQYF.

The V and J genes are TRBV19 and TRBJ1-4, with 7 bases lining up with TRBD1. The germline gives CDR1 LNHDA, CDR2 SQIVND (reference sequence). This CDR3 contains 14 residues. J gave up 5 bases and V 5 bases, and 5 bases lay outside the gene matches. The CDR3 reads CASSLGTVNEKLFF. CDR3 nucleotides: TGTGCCAGTAGTCTCGGGACAGTAAATGAAAAACTGTTTTTT.